This entry describes one T cell receptor (beta chain). The antigen remains undetermined. A read error may produce the germline difference seen at one junction end. The data originate from a study of tumor-infiltrating lymphocytes in primary liver carcinoma. Notes on the study in general: Blood trailed tumors significantly in top-250-clone fraction (p = 0.039).

Making TCR beta cDNA involved roughly 0.55 ug total RNA and a constant-region primer. Researchers made the TCR beta libraries by running three nested multiplex PCR rounds with slightly modified ARM-PCR. Rounds one and two of PCR, each of 10 cycles, were primed with TRBV1-TRBV30 forward primers and a C-beta reverse primer. One entry per CDR3 protein, called by TCRdb with MiXCR from the multiplex PCR reads. The profile shows tens of thousands of distinct CDR3 sequences, about two thirds of them singletons. This CDR3 spans 14 amino acids. The germline V gene has CDR1 MNHEY and CDR2 SVGAGI. The source material, roughly 18-33 mg of unsorted bulk tissue, was used to co-extract RNA and DNA. Five separate regions were sampled from each tumor.

The TCR was taken from a woman aged 55-75 years with primary liver carcinoma and hepatitis B virus infection. The chain couples TRBV6-5 to TRBJ1-4, with a tentative D call TRBD1 (6 bases). The sequenced material came from liver tumor tissue from sampling region 4. Described subset: tumor region T4, right-lateral pole. The DNA for the CDR3 is TGTGCCAACAGTTGGACAGCAACTAATGACAAACTGTTTTTT. It codes for CANSWTATNDKLFF.